Sequencing of this T cell receptor beta chain was carried out in a study of identical twins. Study-wide findings and caveats: Beta clonotypes that were abundant in cord blood contained fewer insertions, a pattern absent from memory repertoires. It was possible that invariant MAIT and iNKT cells partly confounded the zero-insertion analyses. Within beta out-of-frame sequences, the excess sharing observed between twins was weaker.

Template switching added a universal primer site, and cDNA bore unique molecular identifiers. A single record per CDR3 protein comes from TCRdb applying MiXCR to the 5' RACE reads. The repertoire has some 200,000 distinct CDR3 sequences, around 8.1% of them found once; the top ten carry about 2%. The sample holds many counts of this clonotype. Its antigen remains unidentified. Separately, the same data were catalogued under a study of yellow fever vaccine responses in identical twins.

Sequencing input: memory (CD45RO+) T cells sorted from blood. This receptor was obtained from a woman under 30 in good health.

The CDR3 DNA is TGTGCCAGCAGCTTAGCGTCGGGGAGGAGCAATCAGCCCCAGCATTTT. Its protein is CASSLASGRSNQPQHF. The chain carries TRBV7-2 and TRBJ1-5, with D uncertain. V was clipped by 0 bases and J by 1 base, with 10 bases between them. This CDR3 region has 16 residues. Germline-derived CDR1 and CDR2 are SGHTA and FQGNSA.